This T cell receptor (beta chain) was found in a study of cytomegalovirus exposure and HLA in healthy donors (dated by TCRdb to about 2017). In the study overall: An earlier analysis of around 600 of the donors reported more than 250 Gb of sequence data and 117 million unique TCR beta sequences from roughly 180 million T cells. In a later analysis, previously published TCR beta repertoires from 666 donors were re-analyzed and high-resolution HLA genotyping was added so that TCR occurrence patterns could be studied. Among about 370 genotyped donors of the cohort, an average of about 240,000 unique TCR beta nucleotide sequences was sequenced per donor, of which about 18% were non-productive. Donor age, sex, ethnicity and CMV serostatus were compiled together with the repertoire data. High-throughput TCR immunosequencing, statistical association of individual TCRs with disease status, and machine learning were combined to predict cytomegalovirus infection status. Roughly 290 gigabases of sequencing data and 75 million to 85 million unique TCR sequences made up an early release that covered roughly 670 HLA-typed donors. Besides the first cohort of hundreds of subjects, a separate validation cohort made up of 120 different subjects was used. Rather than drawing on any new phenotypic data, the later analysis identified candidate immune exposures from TCR beta sequences and the way those sequences occurred across donors. The number of typed donors differed by locus: roughly 629-640 for A, B, C, DRB1 and DQB1; 522 for DQA1; some 610 for DPA1; and about 470 for DPB1. A later genetic analysis took genome-wide SNP genotypes for about 55% of the 666 donors and used that subset as a discovery cohort. All discovery cohort repertoires had been generated on a single sequencing platform. The genetic ancestry cluster associated with self-reported Caucasian donors included approximately 85% of the 350 to 500 genotyped donors. The study profiled the T cell repertoires of 666 subjects by immunosequencing and related them to cytomegalovirus serostatus. Because of strong linkage in the cohort, a handful of DR-DQ haplotypes were treated as single units for association and clustering. The study was designed to test whether signatures of past pathogen exposure could be identified by cataloging public T cell receptors. An earlier analysis of 500 to 650 of the donors applied high-throughput TCR beta sequencing to assess whether each TCR beta V gene segment acted as functional or pseudogenic. HLA typing included class I and class II loci at four-digit resolution. Overall study results and their limits: In a later analysis, HLA-associated TCR beta chains showed more clonal expansion and lower generation probabilities than non-associated chains that were equally common. V-gene and J-gene trimming of TCR beta chains was associated with a missense DCLRE1C variant in a later genetic analysis, and the association was replicated in an independent cohort. Because HLA typing was unavailable for some donors at each locus, only the typed subset was used in association tests. Several of the top co-occurrence clusters appeared to be linked to parvovirus B19, influenza, CMV and Epstein-Barr virus, according to a later analysis. Immune exposure information for the cohort was limited to CMV serostatus. In a later analysis, most CMV-associated TCR beta chains were found to appear HLA-restricted, with HLA associations seemingly driven largely by CMV exposure. Linkage disequilibrium might explain the correlated functional status among segregating V segments, but an unknown experimental factor could not be ruled out. Compared with the roughly 700-donor mean, donors in an Asian-associated ancestry cluster had fewer N-insertions in productive TCRs, according to a later genetic analysis. A few of the identified cytomegalovirus-associated TCR beta chains were confirmed in vitro to be specific for cytomegalovirus antigens. The study gave a list of about 160 TCR beta chains associated with cytomegalovirus. Across donors, most TCR sequences were observed very rarely, whereas some public TCRs were present in many individuals. A later analysis associated 16,951 TCR beta sequences with specific HLA alleles at a false discovery rate of 0.05. Because counts were too low, about 18 rarely observed V segments, including chromosome 9 orphons, were excluded from the earlier analysis of roughly 580 of the donors. The sequencing pipeline was judged likely to have produced a cluster of highly shared sequence variants as a technical artifact. Cytomegalovirus status was reported to be diagnosed by the classifier with high specificity and sensitivity in both the original and validation cohorts. According to the authors, the approach could potentially be generalized to other disease states and immunological phenotypes. Only TCR beta chains were sequenced in this cohort, and the absence of alpha or paired-chain data limited detectable features. Strong co-occurrence of HLA alleles, especially DR and DQ, made assigning TCR associations to individual alleles difficult. In a later analysis, TCR association rates were found to vary across HLA loci, with the most associated TCRs seen for DRB1 alleles and the fewest for HLA-C alleles. In an earlier analysis of approximately 590 of the donors, most TCR beta V segments appeared in productive rearrangements about 87% or about 30% of the time, broadly matching IMGT annotations. Some IMGT-functional V segments, including TRBV6-2 and TRBV6-3, could not be distinguished by the 87-base-pair reads and were therefore excluded. A further reported finding was that TCR beta sequences accurately predicted the HLA-A and HLA-B alleles for most subjects in the first cohort. Roughly uniform sequencing depth across donors was assumed in presence/absence analyses, although this assumption may not hold.

A note on this clone: No cognate antigen has been identified for it. No per-base quality is available; no much larger clone lies one base away.

In total, about 650 healthy bone marrow donors made up the cohort. Cohort members were all nominally healthy when sampled, although unrecorded immune exposures were likely present. The donor tested CMV seronegative and was one of the 352 seronegative cohort members. Every donor gave a peripheral blood sample, and the peripheral blood mononuclear cells from that sample were used for TCR beta sequencing. The Qiagen DNeasy Blood Extraction Kit was used to extract genomic DNA from the blood cell samples. Trimming at the junction amounts to 7 bases on V and 7 bases on J, and the germline ends lie 7 bases apart. From the germline V gene, CDR1 is SNHLY and CDR2 is FYNNEI. The CDR3 starts with the cysteine, ends with the phenylalanine, and has 10 residues. The read is trimmed to its CDR3 DNA, 30 bases read in frame from base 1. Library method: the immunoSEQ multiplex PCR assay. For the multiplex PCR, a mixture combining 60 forward primers for TCR Vbeta segments and 13 reverse primers for TCR Jbeta segments was used. The CDR3 region of rearranged TCR beta genes was amplified from genomic DNA by a multiplex PCR assay. On the Illumina HiSeq System, the amplified TCR beta libraries were sequenced as 87-base-pair reads. In the source study's methods: A later analysis tallied around 82 million unique TCR beta chains across the approximately 670 repertoires, and about 12 million of those chains were shared by two or more donors. A nearest-neighbor algorithm error-corrected the raw reads and collapsed the reads into unique sequences, merging closely related sequences to remove PCR and sequencing errors. To assign V, D and J gene segments, CDR3 sequences were aligned to IMGT reference sequences. For a sequence to be retained, a match of at least six nucleotides to both a V gene segment and a J gene segment was required. Rearrangements were classified as productive when the CDR3 lacked stop codons and remained in frame with V and J, and all other rearrangements were classified as non-productive. CDR3 was defined by IMGT convention, running from the second conserved V-encoded cysteine to the conserved J-encoded phenylalanine. In an earlier analysis of 550 to 650 of the donors, sequences lacking an unambiguous match to a single V gene segment were excluded. An earlier analysis of 500 to 700 of the donors classified V segments as functional when productive rearrangements were above 56.7% and as segregating when the standard deviation between donors was above 5%. A statistical classification framework was built for diagnosing cytomegalovirus status from the catalog of TCR beta chain sequences. In a later analysis, TCR nucleotide sequences were compared against IMGT/GENE-DB human TR gene sequences so that V and J genes could be assigned. A later analysis assigned CDR3 sequences and most-parsimonious VDJ recombination scenarios with the TCRdist pipeline. In a later analysis, each TCR beta chain was defined by its CDR3 amino acid sequence together with its V-gene family, and reads without a unique V-gene family were excluded. To address suspected cross-contamination and a sequencing artifact, a later analysis removed a few hundred highly shared, low-generation-probability nucleotide sequences. In a later analysis, a clonal expansion index for each public chain was calculated from normalized within-repertoire ranks of inferred template counts. A later analysis computed generation probabilities with a VDJ recombination model fitted to out-of-frame rearrangements, and checked the results against IGoR. In a later analysis, TCR-TCR, TCR-HLA and TCR-CMV co-occurrence was scored with hypergeometric tests, and a repertoire-size bias correction was applied to TCR pairs. In a later analysis, false discovery rates were estimated by permuting HLA or CMV assignments 20 times. A later analysis grouped co-occurring TCRs with DBSCAN, adding TCRdist sequence similarity when clustering within HLA-allele-positive subsets. Repertoires with fewer than 30,000 or more than 120,000 public chains were left out of co-occurrence clustering, as were five repertoires with anomalous nucleotide sharing. Imported from immuneACCESS, the table was reduced by TCRdb to in-frame sequences with V and J called. These copies leave out some clones; in studies compared against another copy, an unresolved V gene accounts for under half, and the cause of the remainder is not known. That table furnishes V, J and clone size, whereas the DNA furnished D and trimming. Here the sample has nearly 65,000 clones; 73% occur a single time. About 5.5% of the sample is taken by the ten largest.

Sequences were obtained from PBMCs. The sequence was collected from a man aged 50 to 60 in good health and CMV-seronegative. The chain employs TRBV2 and TRBJ1-1, and the D gene may be TRBD1, 6 bases matching. The CDR3 corresponds to CASTRGEAFF. The bases are TGTGCCAGCACCAGGGGTGAAGCTTTCTTT.